These 9 T cell receptor beta chains were sequenced from one sample in a study of CD8 T cells in ankylosing spondylitis. Each CDR3 protein gets one entry after TCRdb re-called the 5' RACE reads with MiXCR. The sample consists of about 440,000 distinct CDR3 sequences, under 20% of them appearing once. Study-level results: A motif in TCR beta, a set of under 10 highly homologous variants, appeared characteristic of ankylosing spondylitis blood.

No antigens are known for them. Sequences were obtained from blood, either unsorted or a sorted T cell fraction (not recorded which). Every receptor here comes from a male donor with ankylosing spondylitis.

This rearrangement joins TRBV10-3 to TRBJ2-7; a weak D match, TRBD1 (5 bases). This CDR3 spans 14 amino acids. CDR1 and CDR2 from the germline V gene are ENHRY and SYGVKD. V was cut by 3 bases and J by 5 bases, with 14 bases left in between. CDR3 loop: CAISDLGPENEQYF. CDR3 nucleotide sequence: TGTGCCATCAGTGATCTGGGGCCTGAGAACGAGCAGTACTTC.

This rearrangement joins TRBV20-1 to TRBJ2-4; no clear D gene. From germline, CDR1 is DFQATT and CDR2 SNEGSKA (reference sequence). This CDR3 has 14 residues. Trimming removed 6 bases at V and 0 bases at J, with 12 bases between. CDR3 protein: CSAPNLIAKNIQYF. The CDR3 DNA follows: TGCAGTGCCCCGAACCTGATAGCCAAAAACATTCAGTACTTC.

This clonotype was counted between two and nine times. The V and J genes are TRBV29-1 and TRBJ2-5, with TRBD1 as a possible D gene (5 bases). The CDR3 has 12 residues. From germline, CDR1 is SQVTM and CDR2 ANQGSEA. Trimming took 3 bases from V and 6 from J, leaving 11 bases between them. CDR3 DNA sequence: TGCAGCGTTGATTCAGGGATTCAGACCCAGTACTTC. It is translated as CSVDSGIQTQYF.

The chain links TRBV6-5 to TRBJ1-5; tentative D call: TRBD1 (5 bases). The CDR3 runs to 16 residues. CDR1 is MNHEY, CDR2 SVGAGI, per germline. Trimming removed 3 bases from V and 2 bases from J, with 14 bases in between. The CDR3 is CASSYRGTSGNQPQHF. The CDR3 DNA sequence: TGTGCCAGCAGTTATAGGGGCACCTCAGGCAATCAGCCCCAGCATTTT.

This clonotype occurred a few times. This sequence joins TRBV5-1 and TRBJ2-3, with no clear D. V lost 0 bases and J 1 base, leaving 9 bases between the germline ends. Germline assignment: CDR1 SGHRS and CDR2 YFSETQ. This CDR3 spans 15 amino acids. DNA for the CDR3: TGCGCCAGCAGCTTGGGATTCGCTCGCACAGATACGCAGTATTTT. This sequence encodes CASSLGFARTDTQYF.

The rearrangement links TRBV11-2 to TRBJ2-7, with a possible D match to TRBD1 (6 bases). Trimming cost V 6 bases and J 6 bases, with 18 bases left between them. CDR1 is SGHAT, CDR2 FQNNGV, per germline. The CDR3 consists of 14 residues. The CDR3 bases are TGTGCCAGCAGGATGACAGGCGGGCCGGGCGAGCAGTACTTC. Translated: CASRMTGGPGEQYF.

In its sample, this clonotype was seen a few times. The rearrangement links TRBV2 to TRBJ2-7; D call uncertain. The germline CDR1 and CDR2 sequences are SNHLY and FYNNEI. V gave up 4 bases and J gave up 5 bases, with 12 bases separating them. The CDR3 has 13 residues. The CDR3 DNA sequence: TGTGCCAGCAGTGTATCCATCGGTAACGAGCAGTACTTC. Protein sequence: CASSVSIGNEQYF.

This rearrangement joins TRBV5-1 to TRBJ2-3, with 7 nucleotides matching TRBD1. J was trimmed by 0 bases and V by 3 bases; bases with no gene match: 4. Germline V gene data show CDR1 as SGHRS and CDR2 as YFSETQ. The CDR3 extends over 15 amino acids. CDR3 sequence: CASSSDRASTDTQYF. CDR3 DNA: TGCGCCAGCAGCTCTGACAGGGCTAGCACAGATACGCAGTATTTT. The variable domain in full, completed from reference TRBV5-1 and TRBJ2-3, reads KAGVTQTPRYLIKTRGQQVTLSCSPISGHRSVSWYQQTPGQGLQFLFEYFSETQRNKGNFPGRFSGRQFSNSRSEMNVSTLELGDSALYLCASSSDRASTDTQYFGPGTRLTVL.

This chain uses TRBV12-3 or TRBV12-4 with TRBJ2-1, with TRBD1 matching over 8 bases. The CDR3 is 13 amino acids. The trim removed 5 bases at V and 9 bases at J, leaving 6 bases unmatched. CDR3 coding DNA: TGTGCCAGCAGTACGACAGGGGCCGGTGAGCAGTTCTTC. This encodes CASSTTGAGEQFF.